This entry lists 26 T cell receptor beta chains sequenced from one sample in a study of blood T cell repertoires in COVID-19. TCRdb's copy holds only in-frame clones and misses some; the assay was immunoSEQ multiplex PCR. The table records roughly 120,000 clones, 80% to 85% of them present only once. Sequenced sample: peripheral blood. The receptor set was obtained from a woman in her sixties or seventies with acute or convalescent COVID-19.

The chain recombines TRBV3-1 (or the pseudogene TRBV3-2) with TRBJ2-1, with 11 bases aligning to TRBD2. This CDR3 has 18 residues. Germline V lookup: CDR1 LGHDT, CDR2 YNNKEL (reference sequence). The ends lost 6 bases at V and 5 bases at J; junction bases unmatched: 15. The CDR3 is CASRQVPSGGLGNNEQFF. The CDR3, as DNA: TGTGCCAGCAGACAGGTCCCTAGCGGGGGGCTCGGGAACAATGAGCAGTTCTTC.

This clone was found a few times. The chain recombines TRBV5-4 with TRBJ1-1; TRBD1 might be the D (5 bases). The CDR3 extends over 15 amino acids. Germline V gene data show CDR1 as SGHNT and CDR2 as YYREEE (reference sequence). V dropped 4 bases and J dropped 3 bases, with 16 bases sitting between them. The CDR3 spells CASSLGTLGDTEAFF. The CDR3, as DNA: TGTGCCAGCAGCCTCGGGACTCTGGGGGACACTGAAGCTTTCTTT.

This clone came up a few times. This sequence joins TRBV9 and TRBJ1-6, with D possibly matching TRBD1 (5 bases). CDR3 size: 17 residues. V was pared by 3 bases and J by 8 bases, with 21 bases between. Germline CDR1 reads SGDLS; CDR2 reads YYNGEE. For the CDR3, the DNA is TGTGCCAGCAGCGCCCACTTTGGGGGGAATCGGGATTCACCCCTCCACTTT. This encodes CASSAHFGGNRDSPLHF.

V is TRBV6-5 and J is TRBJ2-2, with a possible D match to TRBD1 (6 bases). The germline gives CDR1 MNHEY, CDR2 SVGAGI. The CDR3 sequence is 16 residues long. V lost 0 bases and J lost 5, with 13 bases in between. CDR3 loop: CASSYSQAGETGELFF. For the CDR3, the DNA is TGTGCCAGCAGTTACTCCCAAGCAGGGGAAACCGGGGAGCTGTTTTTT.

The chain uses TRBV6-5 and TRBJ2-4; 7 positions match TRBD2. Trimming cost V 7 bases and J 3 bases; bases outside gene matches: 6. The CDR3 covers 14 residues. Germline V CDR1 and CDR2: MNHEY, SVGAGI. This chain's CDR3 is CASIPAGIKNIQYF. DNA of the CDR3: TGTGCCAGCATTCCAGCGGGGATCAAAAACATTCAGTACTTC.

The rearrangement joins TRBV3-1 (or the pseudogene TRBV3-2) to TRBJ2-5, with D tentatively TRBD2 (5 bases). The CDR3 has 14 amino acids. Per the germline V gene, CDR1 is LGHDT and CDR2 is YNNKEL (reference sequence). The germline V and J ends were trimmed by 0 bases and 5 bases, with 10 bases remaining between them. The CDR3 region has the DNA TGTGCCAGCAGCCAAGACTCGGGGTCCGAGACCCAGTACTTC. This gives the protein CASSQDSGSETQYF.

This chain links TRBV6-5 with TRBJ1-6; tentatively, D is TRBD1 (6 bases). This CDR3 contains 14 residues. V shed 6 bases and J shed 7 bases, with 13 bases lying between them. The germline V gene encodes CDR1 MNHEY and CDR2 SVGAGI. The CDR3 DNA is TGTGCCAGCAGCAGACAGGCGGTCAATTCACCCCTCCACTTT. Protein product: CASSRQAVNSPLHF.

The chain couples TRBV5-4 to TRBJ2-1, with TRBD2 matching over 9 bases. The germline CDR1 and CDR2 sequences are SGHNT and YYREEE (reference sequence). V dropped 4 bases and J dropped 8; count of bases not matched to a gene: 10. The CDR3 runs to 15 residues. The CDR3 DNA reads as TGTGCCAGCAGCCTCTCGGGCGGGGGGGCGGATGAGCAGTTCTTC. Its translation: CASSLSGGGADEQFF.

DNA of the CDR3: TGCGCCAGCAGTCAGTTACGACAGATGAACACTGAAGCTTTCTTT. It translates to CASSQLRQMNTEAFF. J is TRBJ1-1 and V is TRBV23-1, with D perhaps TRBD1 (5 bases). TRBV23-1 is filed as an ORF, its function uncertain. This CDR3 is 15 amino acids long. Between the trimmed V and J ends, which lost 3 bases and 0 bases, there was a span of 11 bases.

This chain uses TRBV11-2 with TRBJ2-1, with 7 bases aligning to TRBD1. After removal of 1 base from V and 0 bases from J, the junction contained 3 bases not matched to a gene. This CDR3 comprises 16 residues. Germline V gene lookup returns CDR1 SGHAT and CDR2 FQNNGV. CDR3 sequence: CASSLGRQGSYNEQFF. The CDR3 bases are TGTGCCAGCAGCTTAGGTAGACAGGGCTCCTACAATGAGCAGTTCTTC.

The gene calls are TRBV5-1 and TRBJ1-2, with 8 bases that match TRBD1. CDR1 is SGHRS and CDR2 is YFSETQ in the germline V gene. With V trimmed by 5 bases and J by 4 bases, 13 bases remained unmatched. The CDR3 runs 16 residues. The DNA of the CDR3 is TGCGCCAGCAGATCATCGACAGGGGATCTCCTCTATGGCTACACCTTC. Translated, it gives CASRSSTGDLLYGYTF.

The rearrangement links TRBV7-9 to TRBJ1-1; D unclear. The V end was cut by 8 bases, the J end by 9 bases, with 13 bases between. Looked up from germline, CDR1 is SEHNR and CDR2 is FQNEAQ (reference sequence). This CDR3 spans 11 amino acids. Here the CDR3 reads CASSLGDKAFF. The DNA for the CDR3 is TGTGCCAGCTCCTTGGGAGATAAAGCTTTCTTT. The whole variable domain, remainder taken from reference TRBV7-9 and TRBJ1-1, is DTGVSQNPRHKITKRGQNVTFRCDPISEHNRLYWYRQTLGQGPEFLTYFQNEAQLEKSRLLSDRFSAERPKGSFSTLEIQRTEQGDSAMYLCASSLGDKAFFGQGTRLTVV.

There are a few counts of this clone. J is TRBJ1-2 and V is TRBV29-1, with 7 bases identical to TRBD1. There are 15 residues in the CDR3. Per germline, CDR1 SQVTM and CDR2 ANQGSEA. Germline trimming cut 4 bases from V and 1 base from J; bases unmatched to any gene: 9. CDR3 coding DNA: TGCAGCGTTGCAGGGGGATTGGGTGGTAACTATGGCTACACCTTC. It specifies CSVAGGLGGNYGYTF. Filled out from reference TRBV29-1 and TRBJ1-2, the complete variable domain reads SAVISQKPSRDICQRGTSLTIQCQVDSQVTMMFWYRQQPGQSLTLIATANQGSEATYESGFVIDKFPISRPNLTFSTLTVSNMSPEDSSIYLCSVAGGLGGNYGYTFGSGTRLTVV.

The chain links TRBV4-1 to TRBJ1-6; weak D call: TRBD1 (6 bases). The CDR3 has 15 residues. V lost 4 bases, J lost 7 bases, and 14 bases lay in between. The V gene's germline CDR1 is MGHRA and CDR2 YSYEKL. The CDR3 loop is CASSLTGSRNSPLHF. The CDR3 coding sequence is TGCGCCAGCAGCCTCACAGGGTCACGGAATTCACCCCTCCACTTT.

The chain carries TRBV6-1 and TRBJ1-1; D is ambiguous. This CDR3 is 13 amino acids long. Deletions cut 0 bases from V and 6 bases from J, with 8 bases between. Germline values: CDR1 MNHNS, CDR2 SASEGT. CDR3 loop: CASSEAGRAEAFF. The CDR3 DNA sequence: TGTGCCAGCAGTGAAGCAGGGAGGGCTGAAGCTTTCTTT.

The rearrangement joins TRBV2 to TRBJ2-7; 8 nucleotides agree with TRBD2. V lost 3 bases and J lost 6; bases outside the gene matches: 7. CDR3 length equals 14 residues. The V gene's germline CDR1 is SNHLY and CDR2 FYNNEI. The CDR3 is CASSEGSGMGEQYF. CDR3 DNA: TGTGCCAGCAGTGAGGGTAGCGGGATGGGCGAGCAGTACTTC.

The chain has TRBV6-1 and TRBJ1-5, with 7 bases identical to TRBD1. From germline, CDR1 is MNHNS and CDR2 SASEGT. Trimming at V came to 4 bases and at J to 2 bases, leaving 14 bases not matched to a gene. This CDR3 has 18 residues. CDR3 region: CASSGPGTDFGGNQPQHF. DNA for the CDR3: TGTGCCAGCAGTGGCCCTGGGACAGACTTCGGTGGCAATCAGCCCCAGCATTTT.

The rearrangement uses TRBV10-3 and TRBJ2-7; D remains ambiguous. Germline loops: CDR1 ENHRY, CDR2 SYGVKD. Deletions cut 6 bases from V and 6 bases from J, with 12 bases between. The CDR3 extends over 12 amino acids. CDR3 sequence (DNA): TGTGCCATCAGCCCAACAGATTTCGAGCAGTACTTC. Protein product: CAISPTDFEQYF.

As DNA, the CDR3 is TGTGCCAGTAGTATTGGACAGGCGAACACCGGGGAGCTGTTTTTT. Its protein product is CASSIGQANTGELFF. The chain links TRBV19 to TRBJ2-2, with 7 positions matching TRBD1. Germline V gene data show CDR1 as LNHDA and CDR2 as SQIVND (reference sequence). CDR3 length: 15 residues. V shed 3 bases, J shed 0 bases, and the junction held 1 base outside the gene matches.

This clone was seen once. Different DNA sequences within this sample yield the same CDR3. This rearrangement joins TRBV3-1 (or the pseudogene TRBV3-2) to TRBJ2-5; D unclear. Trimming took 0 bases from V and 1 from J, leaving 9 bases between them. The germline gives CDR1 LGHDT, CDR2 YNNKEL (reference sequence). The CDR3 is made up of 15 amino acids. The CDR3 sequence: CASSQDPGSQETQYF. DNA for the CDR3: TGTGCCAGCAGCCAAGATCCCGGTTCCCAAGAGACCCAGTACTTC.

The chain combines TRBV12-5 with TRBJ2-1; 12 positions agree with TRBD2. CDR1 and CDR2 from the germline V gene are LGHNT and FRNRAP. The CDR3 runs 16 residues. The V segment lost 1 base and the J segment 6 bases; nucleotides outside the gene matches: 4. CDR3: CASGLALAGGLNEQFF. The CDR3 nucleotides are TGTGCTAGTGGTTTGGCTCTAGCGGGGGGGCTCAATGAGCAGTTCTTC.

This chain joins TRBV5-1 and TRBJ1-1; D is possibly TRBD1 (6 bases). The CDR3 covers 15 residues. V lost 0 bases, J lost 6 bases, and 15 bases lay in between. Germline values: CDR1 SGHRS, CDR2 YFSETQ. CDR3 sequence: CASSLDAGQWPEAFF. The CDR3 DNA is TGCGCCAGCAGCTTGGACGCTGGACAGTGGCCTGAAGCTTTCTTT.

The chain recombines TRBV30 with TRBJ2-2; 13 positions agree with TRBD2. The CDR3 runs 15 residues. The V gene's germline CDR1 is GTSNPN and CDR2 SVGIG (reference sequence). After removal of 5 bases from V and 3 bases from J, the junction contained 3 bases not matched to a gene. The CDR3 DNA reads TGTGCCTGGCGACTAGCGGGAGGATACACCGGGGAGCTGTTTTTT. This sequence encodes CAWRLAGGYTGELFF.

The chain is built from TRBV6-1 and TRBJ1-2, with 9 bases fitting TRBD1. The CDR3 contains 15 residues. In germline, CDR1 is MNHNS, CDR2 SASEGT. The trim removed 3 bases at V and 4 bases at J, leaving 6 bases unmatched. This chain's CDR3 is CASSEMLGQGYGYTF. The CDR3 nucleotides are TGTGCCAGCAGTGAGATGTTGGGACAGGGCTATGGCTACACCTTC.

The chain joins TRBV11-2 to TRBJ2-1, with 7 nucleotides matching TRBD1. This CDR3 is 15 amino acids long. J lost 5 bases, V lost 4 bases, and 8 bases had no gene match. CDR1 and CDR2 (germline): SGHAT, FQNNGV. The CDR3 DNA reads as TGTGCCAGCAGCTCTCAGGGGGTAGTTAACAATGAGCAGTTCTTC. Protein: CASSSQGVVNNEQFF.

This chain connects TRBV12-5 to TRBJ1-1; 9 nucleotides align to TRBD1. The CDR3 is 15 residues long. V was clipped by 3 bases and J by 3 bases; unmatched bases: 5. Germline CDR1 and CDR2: LGHNT and FRNRAP. The CDR3 DNA reads TGTGCTAGTGGTTTAACCGGGACAGGGCACACTGAAGCTTTCTTT. Protein: CASGLTGTGHTEAFF.